Listed here are 20 T cell receptor beta chains from one sample, sequenced in a study of blood T cell repertoires in COVID-19. TCRdb keeps only in-frame clones here, not all; method: immunoSEQ multiplex PCR. This sample has under 200,000 clones, with roughly 84% found just once. The sample was peripheral blood. The receptor source for this set is a man between 18 and 29 years old with active or convalescent COVID-19.

The chain recombines TRBV27 with TRBJ1-1, with a possible D match to TRBD1 (5 bases). V lost 8 bases, J lost 4 bases, and 23 bases lay in between. Germline lookup yields CDR1 MNHEY and CDR2 SMNVEV (reference sequence). The CDR3 has 16 amino acids. CDR3 coding DNA: TGTGCCAGCCGCGCGGGGGGGATAGGTGGCTCCACTGAAGCTTTCTTT. It specifies CASRAGGIGGSTEAFF.

The genes are TRBV11-2 and TRBJ2-2, with TRBD2 identical over 8 bases. The CDR3 covers 15 residues. Germline CDR1 is SGHAT and CDR2 is FQNNGV. After removal of 0 bases from V and 6 bases from J, the junction contained 3 bases not matched to a gene. CDR3 amino acids: CASSLDGRVSGELFF. Here the CDR3 DNA reads TGTGCCAGCAGCTTAGACGGGAGGGTGTCCGGGGAGCTGTTTTTT.

The chain couples TRBV10-1 to TRBJ2-1; D is possibly TRBD1 (6 bases). Germline V CDR1 and CDR2: WNHNN, SYGVQD (reference sequence). The length of the CDR3 is 14 residues. Trimming stripped 4 bases from V and 1 base from J, with 8 bases between. The CDR3 DNA reads as TGCGCCAGCAGTGCAGGGGCTTCCTACAATGAGCAGTTCTTC. It yields the protein CASSAGASYNEQFF.

V usage is TRBV18 and J usage is TRBJ2-3, with TRBD1 matching 9 bases. V lost 6 bases and J lost 4; bases outside the gene matches: 8. The CDR3 is 15 residues long. The germline V gene has CDR1 KGHSH and CDR2 LQKENI. CDR3 amino acids: CASSQQGAMADTQYF. The CDR3 DNA sequence: TGTGCCAGCTCGCAACAGGGGGCGATGGCAGATACGCAGTATTTT. The whole variable domain, filled in from reference TRBV18 and TRBJ2-3, reads NAGVMQNPRHLVRRRGQEARLRCSPMKGHSHVYWYRQLPEEGLKFMVYLQKENIIDESGMPKERFSAEFPKEGPSILRIQQVVRGDSAAYFCASSQQGAMADTQYFGPGTRLTVL.

The J gene is TRBJ2-5, the V gene TRBV7-2; possibly TRBD1 for D (6 bases). The V end lost 4 bases, the J end lost 2 bases, and 11 bases lay between the germline ends. CDR1 SGHTA and CDR2 FQGNSA come from the germline V gene. CDR3 size: 14 residues. The CDR3 sequence is CASSWDGQQETQYF. The CDR3 nucleotides are TGTGCCAGCAGCTGGGACGGACAGCAAGAGACCCAGTACTTC. Full variable domain (rest looked up from reference TRBV7-2 and TRBJ2-5): GAGVSQSPSNKVTEKGKDVELRCDPISGHTALYWYRQSLGQGLEFLIYFQGNSAPDKSGLPSDRFSAERTGGSVSTLTIQRTQQEDSAVYLCASSWDGQQETQYFGPGTRLLVL.

This chain uses TRBV5-1 with TRBJ1-2; TRBD1 aligns across 11 bases. V gave up 5 bases and J gave up 7 bases; unmatched junction bases: 7. Germline CDR1 reads SGHRS; CDR2 reads YFSETQ. This CDR3 has 14 amino acids. The CDR3 nucleotides are TGCGCCAGCAGTTTTACCGGGACAGGGGGTGGCTACACCTTC. Its protein product is CASSFTGTGGGYTF.

The gene calls are TRBV7-9 and TRBJ2-2; a possible D gene is TRBD1 (6 bases). Trimming removed 7 bases at V and 4 bases at J, with 16 bases between. CDR3 length equals 15 residues. CDR1 SEHNR and CDR2 FQNEAQ come from the germline V gene (reference sequence). The CDR3 loop is CASIRGWKGTGELFF. CDR3 DNA sequence: TGTGCCAGCATAAGGGGGTGGAAAGGCACCGGGGAGCTGTTTTTT.

The chain has TRBV29-1 and TRBJ2-3, with TRBD2 matching 13 bases. The germline CDR1 and CDR2 sequences are SQVTM and ANQGSEA. This CDR3 contains 14 residues. The V gene end was trimmed by 4 bases and the J gene end by 3 bases; junction bases not matched to a gene: 1. The CDR3 DNA sequence: TGCAGCGTTGGGGGACTAGCGGGGACAGATACGCAGTATTTT. Protein product: CSVGGLAGTDTQYF.

The V call is TRBV11-2, the J call TRBJ2-3; 8 positions agree with TRBD2. This CDR3 is built from 15 residues. The trim removed 3 bases at V and 2 bases at J, leaving 4 bases unmatched. Germline CDR1 reads SGHAT; CDR2 reads FQNNGV. The CDR3 region has the DNA TGTGCCAGCAGCTTCGGGGGGGCGTACACAGATACGCAGTATTTT. As protein: CASSFGGAYTDTQYF.

V and J are TRBV5-4 and TRBJ1-3, with 11 bases matching TRBD1. CDR1 is SGHNT, CDR2 YYREEE, per germline (reference sequence). There are 16 residues in the CDR3. Trimming removed 0 bases from V and 3 bases from J; junction bases left unmatched: 2. CDR3 nucleotide sequence: TGTGCCAGCAGCTTGGAGGGGACAGGGGGTGGAAACACCATATATTTT. Translation gives CASSLEGTGGGNTIYF.

This clone was observed a handful of times. The gene calls are TRBV15 and TRBJ1-2; tentative D call: TRBD1 (5 bases). The CDR3 length is 16 residues. The V end was cut by 4 bases, the J end by 6 bases, with 21 bases between. Germline V gives CDR1 LNHNV, CDR2 YYDKDF (reference sequence). The CDR3 coding sequence is TGTGCCACCAGCACTGAAGAGCCAGGGTTGGTGGATGGCTACACCTTC. Amino acids: CATSTEEPGLVDGYTF.

The table lists this clone with a few counts. The chain couples TRBV6-1 to TRBJ2-1; TRBD1 is a possible D gene (6 bases). Looked up from germline, CDR1 is MNHNS and CDR2 is SASEGT. The V end lost 2 bases, the J end lost 4 bases, and 18 bases lay between the germline ends. CDR3 size: 17 residues. The DNA for the CDR3 is TGTGCCAGCAGTGAACCGGGAAGAGGGGGTACGTACAATGAGCAGTTCTTC. Protein: CASSEPGRGGTYNEQFF.

V is TRBV11-2 and J is TRBJ2-2; a possible D gene is TRBD2 (6 bases). The CDR3 spans 15 residues. Looked up from germline, CDR1 is SGHAT and CDR2 is FQNNGV. V was shortened by 4 bases and J by 3 bases, with 12 bases between the two germline ends. Here the CDR3 reads CASSSFGGDTGELFF. The CDR3 coding sequence is TGTGCCAGCAGCTCCTTCGGGGGAGACACCGGGGAGCTGTTTTTT.

The chain carries TRBV5-4 and TRBJ2-7; the match to TRBD1 covers 10 bases. The CDR3 has 13 residues. Germline CDR1 reads SGHNT; CDR2 reads YYREEE (reference sequence). After removal of 4 bases from V and 7 bases from J, the junction contained 5 bases not matched to a gene. The DNA for the CDR3 is TGTGCCAGCAGCGGAGACAGGGGGCAGGAGCAGTACTTC. Translating it yields CASSGDRGQEQYF.

This chain uses TRBV19 with TRBJ1-2, with 9 positions matching TRBD1. The CDR3 extends over 13 amino acids. Trimming took 10 bases from V and 4 from J; bases not matched to a gene: 7. Germline CDR1 and CDR2: LNHDA and SQIVND (reference sequence). The CDR3 sequence is CATEGQGIYGYTF. The CDR3 region has the DNA TGTGCCACCGAGGGACAGGGTATCTATGGCTACACCTTC.

The genes are TRBV6-1 and TRBJ1-6, with TRBD1 matching 8 bases. The CDR3 length is 14 residues. The trim removed 6 bases at V and 10 bases at J, leaving 8 bases unmatched. Germline V lookup: CDR1 MNHNS, CDR2 SASEGT. CDR3 protein: CASRKDRGESPLHF. The CDR3 DNA reads TGTGCCAGCAGGAAAGACAGGGGTGAGTCACCCCTCCACTTT.

This sequence joins TRBV7-2 and TRBJ1-2; 9 nucleotides align to TRBD1. The CDR3 has 13 amino acids. The ends lost 5 bases at V and 4 bases at J; junction bases unmatched: 2. Germline CDR1 SGHTA, CDR2 FQGNSA. CDR3 loop: CASSDRGIYGYTF. CDR3 sequence (DNA): TGTGCCAGCAGCGACAGGGGGATCTATGGCTACACCTTC.

V is TRBV7-9 and J is TRBJ2-2, with D possibly matching TRBD2 (7 bases). The CDR3 has 16 amino acids. Looked up from germline, CDR1 is SEHNR and CDR2 is FQNEAQ (reference sequence). The V end lost 0 bases, the J end lost 5 bases, and 13 bases lay between the germline ends. CDR3 DNA: TGTGCCAGCAGCTTAGCGGGGGGGCTCCAAACCGGGGAGCTGTTTTTT. Translation gives CASSLAGGLQTGELFF.

The chain combines TRBV5-5 with TRBJ2-1; 8 nucleotides align to TRBD1. Trimming removed 5 bases from V and 9 bases from J; junction bases left unmatched: 7. CDR3 size: 13 residues. The germline V gene encodes CDR1 SGHKS and CDR2 YYEKEE (reference sequence). CDR3 region: CASSWTGLGEQFF. The CDR3 DNA reads as TGTGCCAGCAGTTGGACAGGGCTTGGTGAGCAGTTCTTC.

The genes are TRBV9 and TRBJ1-6, with a possible D match to TRBD1 (6 bases). The V gene's germline CDR1 is SGDLS and CDR2 YYNGEE. This CDR3 spans 15 amino acids. Deletions cut 1 base from V and 7 bases from J, with 12 bases between. The CDR3 nucleotides read TGTGCCAGCAGCGTAACCAGGGGTGAGAATTCACCCCTCCACTTT. Its translation: CASSVTRGENSPLHF.